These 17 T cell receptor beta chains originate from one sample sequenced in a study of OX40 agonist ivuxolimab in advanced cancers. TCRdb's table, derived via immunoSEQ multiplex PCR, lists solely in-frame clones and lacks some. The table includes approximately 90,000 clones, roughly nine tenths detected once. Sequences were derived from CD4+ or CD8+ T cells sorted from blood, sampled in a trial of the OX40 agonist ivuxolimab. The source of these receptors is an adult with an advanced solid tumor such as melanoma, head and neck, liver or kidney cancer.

DNA for the CDR3: TGTGCCAGCAGTCGGACCTACAACGATGAGCAGTTCTTC. Amino acids: CASSRTYNDEQFF. The rearrangement joins TRBV2 to TRBJ2-1; D unclear. Germline-derived CDR1 and CDR2 are SNHLY and FYNNEI. This CDR3 is 13 amino acids long. Trimming left V 5 bases short and J 8 bases short, with 13 bases between.

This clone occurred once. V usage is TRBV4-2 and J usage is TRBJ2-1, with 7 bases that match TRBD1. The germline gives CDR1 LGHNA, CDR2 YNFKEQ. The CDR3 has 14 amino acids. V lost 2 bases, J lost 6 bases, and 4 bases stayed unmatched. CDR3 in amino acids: CASSQNRGSNEQFF. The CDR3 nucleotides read TGTGCCAGCAGCCAAAACAGGGGAAGCAATGAGCAGTTCTTC.

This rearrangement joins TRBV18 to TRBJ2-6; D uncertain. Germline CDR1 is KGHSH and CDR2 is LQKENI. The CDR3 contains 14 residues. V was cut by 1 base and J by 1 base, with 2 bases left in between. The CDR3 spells CASSPQSGANVLTF. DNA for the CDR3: TGTGCCAGCTCACCACAGTCTGGGGCCAACGTCCTGACTTTC. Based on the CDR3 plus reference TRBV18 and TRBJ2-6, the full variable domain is NAGVMQNPRHLVRRRGQEARLRCSPMKGHSHVYWYRQLPEEGLKFMVYLQKENIIDESGMPKERFSAEFPKEGPSILRIQQVVRGDSAAYFCASSPQSGANVLTFGAGSRLTVL.

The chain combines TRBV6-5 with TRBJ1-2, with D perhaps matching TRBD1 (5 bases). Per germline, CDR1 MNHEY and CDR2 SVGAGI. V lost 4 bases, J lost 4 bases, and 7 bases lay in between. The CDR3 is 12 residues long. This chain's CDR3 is CASSSDSYGYTF. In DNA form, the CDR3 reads TGTGCCAGCAGTTCCGACAGCTATGGCTACACCTTC.

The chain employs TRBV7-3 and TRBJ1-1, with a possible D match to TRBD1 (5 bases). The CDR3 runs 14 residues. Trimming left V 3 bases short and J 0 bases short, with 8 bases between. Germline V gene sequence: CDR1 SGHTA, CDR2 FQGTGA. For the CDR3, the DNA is TGTGCCAGCAGCTTGACAGCTCTGAACACTGAAGCTTTCTTT. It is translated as CASSLTALNTEAFF.

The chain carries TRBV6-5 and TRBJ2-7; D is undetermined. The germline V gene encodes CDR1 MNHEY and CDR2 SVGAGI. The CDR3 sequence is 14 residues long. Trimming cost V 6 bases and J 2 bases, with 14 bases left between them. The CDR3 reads CASRNSASAYEQYF. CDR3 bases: TGTGCCAGCAGGAATTCGGCCAGTGCCTACGAGCAGTACTTC.

CDR3 coding DNA: TGTGCTAGTGGTTTGGTACTTGGGGGGGTGGACTATGGCTACACCTTC. Translation: CASGLVLGGVDYGYTF. The rearrangement joins TRBV12-5 to TRBJ1-2; D perhaps matches TRBD1 (5 bases). The V and J ends lost 0 bases and 3 bases respectively, with 14 bases between them. Germline V lookup: CDR1 LGHNT, CDR2 FRNRAP. The CDR3 has 16 amino acids.

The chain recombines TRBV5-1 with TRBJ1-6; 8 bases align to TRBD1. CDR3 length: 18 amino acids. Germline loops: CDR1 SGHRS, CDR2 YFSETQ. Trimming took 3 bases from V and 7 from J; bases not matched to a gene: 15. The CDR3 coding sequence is TGCGCCAGCAGCTCTAATACAGGGGGGCGTCAGTTGAATTCACCCCTCCACTTT. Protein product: CASSSNTGGRQLNSPLHF. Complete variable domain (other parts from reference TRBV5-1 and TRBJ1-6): KAGVTQTPRYLIKTRGQQVTLSCSPISGHRSVSWYQQTPGQGLQFLFEYFSETQRNKGNFPGRFSGRQFSNSRSEMNVSTLELGDSALYLCASSSNTGGRQLNSPLHFGNGTRLTVT.

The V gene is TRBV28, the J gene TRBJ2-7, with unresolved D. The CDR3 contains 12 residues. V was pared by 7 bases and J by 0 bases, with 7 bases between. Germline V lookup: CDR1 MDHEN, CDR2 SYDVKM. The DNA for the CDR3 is TGTGCCAGCAAGGGCAGCTCCTACGAGCAGTACTTC. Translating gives CASKGSSYEQYF.

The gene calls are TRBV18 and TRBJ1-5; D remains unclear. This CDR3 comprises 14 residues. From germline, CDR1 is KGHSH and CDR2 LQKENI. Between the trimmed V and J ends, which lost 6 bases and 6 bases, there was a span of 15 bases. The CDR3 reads CASSAGPSPQPQHF. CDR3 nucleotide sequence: TGTGCCAGCTCGGCAGGACCGTCTCCTCAGCCCCAGCATTTT.

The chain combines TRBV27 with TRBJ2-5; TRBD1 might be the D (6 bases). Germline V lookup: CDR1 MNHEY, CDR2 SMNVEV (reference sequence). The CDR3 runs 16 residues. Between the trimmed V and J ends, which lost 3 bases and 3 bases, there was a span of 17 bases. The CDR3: CASSFRRVGGEETQYF. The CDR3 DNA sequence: TGTGCCAGCAGTTTTCGAAGAGTAGGGGGTGAAGAGACCCAGTACTTC.

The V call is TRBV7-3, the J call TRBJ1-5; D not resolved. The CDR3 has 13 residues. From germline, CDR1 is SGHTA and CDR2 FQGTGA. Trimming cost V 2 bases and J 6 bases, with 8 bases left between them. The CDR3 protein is CASSLFEGQPQHF. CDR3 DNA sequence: TGTGCCAGCAGCTTATTCGAGGGTCAGCCCCAGCATTTT.

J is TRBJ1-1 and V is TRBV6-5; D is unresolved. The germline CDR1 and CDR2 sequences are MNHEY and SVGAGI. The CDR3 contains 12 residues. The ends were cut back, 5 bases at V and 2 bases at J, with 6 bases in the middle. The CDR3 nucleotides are TGTGCCAGCAGTCGGGCCAACACTGAAGCTTTCTTT. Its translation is CASSRANTEAFF.

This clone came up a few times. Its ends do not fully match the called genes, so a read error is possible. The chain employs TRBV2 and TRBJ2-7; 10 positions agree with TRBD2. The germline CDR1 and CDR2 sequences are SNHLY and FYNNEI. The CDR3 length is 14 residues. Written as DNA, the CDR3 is TGTGCCAGCAGTACTGGACTAGCGGCCTACGCGCAGTACTTC. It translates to CASSTGLAAYAQYF.

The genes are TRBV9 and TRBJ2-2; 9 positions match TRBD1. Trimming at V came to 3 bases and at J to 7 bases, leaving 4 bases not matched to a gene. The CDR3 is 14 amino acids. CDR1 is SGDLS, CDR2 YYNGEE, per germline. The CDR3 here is CASSATGGIGELFF. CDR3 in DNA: TGTGCCAGCAGCGCGACAGGGGGTATCGGGGAGCTGTTTTTT.

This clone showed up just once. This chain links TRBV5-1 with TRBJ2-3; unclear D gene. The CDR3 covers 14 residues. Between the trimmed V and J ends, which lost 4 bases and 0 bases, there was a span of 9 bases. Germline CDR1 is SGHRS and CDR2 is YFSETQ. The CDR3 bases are TGCGCCAGCAGCCAGGACCCAAGCACAGATACGCAGTATTTT. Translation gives CASSQDPSTDTQYF.

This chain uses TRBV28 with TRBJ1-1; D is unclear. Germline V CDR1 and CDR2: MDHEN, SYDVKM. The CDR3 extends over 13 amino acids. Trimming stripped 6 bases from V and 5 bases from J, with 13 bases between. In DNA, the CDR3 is TGTGCCAGCAGGCGGACGTTTAGAACTGAAGCTTTCTTT. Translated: CASRRTFRTEAFF.